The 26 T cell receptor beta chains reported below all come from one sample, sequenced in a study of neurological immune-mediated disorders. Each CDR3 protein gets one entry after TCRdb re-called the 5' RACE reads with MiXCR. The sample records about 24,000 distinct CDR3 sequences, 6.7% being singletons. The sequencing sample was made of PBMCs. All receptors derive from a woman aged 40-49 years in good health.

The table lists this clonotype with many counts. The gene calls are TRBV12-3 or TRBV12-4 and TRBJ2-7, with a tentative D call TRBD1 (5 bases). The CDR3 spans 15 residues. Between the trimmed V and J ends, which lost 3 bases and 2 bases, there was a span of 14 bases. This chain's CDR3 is CASSFERGAPYEQYF. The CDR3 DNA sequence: TGTGCCAGCAGTTTCGAGCGTGGGGCCCCCTACGAGCAGTACTTC.

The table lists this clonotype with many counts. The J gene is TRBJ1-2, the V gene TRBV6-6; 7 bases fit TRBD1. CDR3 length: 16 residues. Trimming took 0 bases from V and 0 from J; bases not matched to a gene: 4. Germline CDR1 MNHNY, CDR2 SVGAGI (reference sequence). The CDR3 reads CASSYSSQGANYGYTF. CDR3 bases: TGTGCCAGCAGTTACTCAAGTCAGGGGGCTAACTATGGCTACACCTTC.

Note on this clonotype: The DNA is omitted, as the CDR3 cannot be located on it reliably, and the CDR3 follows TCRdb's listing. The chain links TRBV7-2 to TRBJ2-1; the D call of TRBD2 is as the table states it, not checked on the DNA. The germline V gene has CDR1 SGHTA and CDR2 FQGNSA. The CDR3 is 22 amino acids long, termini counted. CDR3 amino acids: CASSFYICSAWRTSGGGDEQFF.

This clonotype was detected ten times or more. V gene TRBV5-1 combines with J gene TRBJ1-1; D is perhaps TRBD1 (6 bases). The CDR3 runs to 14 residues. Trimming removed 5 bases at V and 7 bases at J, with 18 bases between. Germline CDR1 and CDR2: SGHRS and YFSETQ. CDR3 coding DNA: TGCGCCAGCAGGTTAACGGGGGCAATAGGTGAAGCTTTCTTT. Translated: CASRLTGAIGEAFF.

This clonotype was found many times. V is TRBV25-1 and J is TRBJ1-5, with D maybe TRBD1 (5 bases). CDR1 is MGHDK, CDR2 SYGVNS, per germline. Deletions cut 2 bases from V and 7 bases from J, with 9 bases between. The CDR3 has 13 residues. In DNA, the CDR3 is TGTGCCAGCAGTGAAGGCGGGGGACAGCCCCAGCATTTT. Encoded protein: CASSEGGGQPQHF.

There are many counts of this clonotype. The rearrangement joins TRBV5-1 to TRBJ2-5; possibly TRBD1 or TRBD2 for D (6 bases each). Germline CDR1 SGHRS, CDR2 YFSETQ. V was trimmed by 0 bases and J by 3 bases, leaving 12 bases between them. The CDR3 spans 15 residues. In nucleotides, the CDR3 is TGCGCCAGCAGCTTGGTACAGGGACTCGAAGAGACCCAGTACTTC. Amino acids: CASSLVQGLEETQYF.

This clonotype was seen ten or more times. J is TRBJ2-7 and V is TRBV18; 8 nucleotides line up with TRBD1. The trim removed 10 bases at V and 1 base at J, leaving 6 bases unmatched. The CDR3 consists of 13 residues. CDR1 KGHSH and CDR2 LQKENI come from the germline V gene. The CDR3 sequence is CATRTGKSYEQYF. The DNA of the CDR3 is TGTGCCACCCGGACAGGGAAATCCTACGAGCAGTACTTC.

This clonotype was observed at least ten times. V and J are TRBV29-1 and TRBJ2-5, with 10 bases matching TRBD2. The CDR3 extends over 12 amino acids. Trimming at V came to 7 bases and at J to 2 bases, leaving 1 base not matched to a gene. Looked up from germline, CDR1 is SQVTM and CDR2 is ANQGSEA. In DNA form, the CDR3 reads TGCAGCGGGACTAGCGGACAAGAGACCCAGTACTTC. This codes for CSGTSGQETQYF.

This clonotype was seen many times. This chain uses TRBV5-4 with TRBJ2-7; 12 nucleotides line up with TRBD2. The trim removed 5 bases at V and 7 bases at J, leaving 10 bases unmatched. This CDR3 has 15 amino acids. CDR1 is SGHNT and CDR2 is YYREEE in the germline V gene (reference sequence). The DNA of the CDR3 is TGTGCCAGCAGTATTGGACTAGCGGGAAACAAGGAGCAGTACTTC. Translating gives CASSIGLAGNKEQYF.

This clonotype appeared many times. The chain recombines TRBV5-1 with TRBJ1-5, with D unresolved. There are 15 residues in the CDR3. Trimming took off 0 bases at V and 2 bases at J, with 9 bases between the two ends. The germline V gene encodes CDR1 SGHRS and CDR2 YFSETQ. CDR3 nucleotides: TGCGCCAGCAGCTTGGACGGACGGGGCAATCAGCCCCAGCATTTT. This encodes CASSLDGRGNQPQHF.

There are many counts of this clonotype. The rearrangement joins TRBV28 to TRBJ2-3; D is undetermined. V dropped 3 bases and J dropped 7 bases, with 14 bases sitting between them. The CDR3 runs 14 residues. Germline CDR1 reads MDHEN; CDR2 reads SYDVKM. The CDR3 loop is CASSFFHPKNTQYF. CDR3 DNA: TGTGCCAGCAGTTTTTTTCACCCAAAAAATACGCAGTATTTT.

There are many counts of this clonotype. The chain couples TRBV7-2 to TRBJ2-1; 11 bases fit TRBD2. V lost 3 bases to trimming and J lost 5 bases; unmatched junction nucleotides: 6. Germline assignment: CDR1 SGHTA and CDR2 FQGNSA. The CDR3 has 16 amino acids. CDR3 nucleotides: TGTGCCAGCAGCTTTAACGGACTAGCGGGTGACAATGAGCAGTTCTTC. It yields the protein CASSFNGLAGDNEQFF.

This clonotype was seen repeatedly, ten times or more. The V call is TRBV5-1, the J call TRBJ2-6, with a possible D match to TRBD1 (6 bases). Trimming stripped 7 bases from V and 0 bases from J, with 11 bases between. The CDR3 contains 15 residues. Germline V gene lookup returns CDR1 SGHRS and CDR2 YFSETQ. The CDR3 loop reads CASHGGSSGANVLTF. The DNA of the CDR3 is TGCGCCAGCCATGGGGGCAGCTCTGGGGCCAACGTCCTGACTTTC.

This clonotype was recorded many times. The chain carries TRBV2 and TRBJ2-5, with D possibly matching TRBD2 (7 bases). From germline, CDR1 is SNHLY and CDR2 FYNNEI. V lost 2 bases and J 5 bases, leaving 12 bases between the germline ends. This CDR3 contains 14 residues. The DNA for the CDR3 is TGTGCCAGCAGTGAAAAAGGGGGAGGGGAGACCCAGTACTTC. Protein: CASSEKGGGETQYF.

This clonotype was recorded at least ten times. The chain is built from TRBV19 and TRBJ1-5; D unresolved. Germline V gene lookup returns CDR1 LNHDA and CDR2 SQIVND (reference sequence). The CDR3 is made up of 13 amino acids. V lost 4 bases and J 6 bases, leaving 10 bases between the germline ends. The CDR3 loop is CASSTSLGQPQHF. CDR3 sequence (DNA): TGTGCCAGTAGTACGAGTCTTGGTCAGCCCCAGCATTTT.

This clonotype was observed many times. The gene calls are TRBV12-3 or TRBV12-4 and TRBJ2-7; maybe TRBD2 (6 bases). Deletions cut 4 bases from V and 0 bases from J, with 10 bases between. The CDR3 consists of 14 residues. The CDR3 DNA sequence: TGTGCCAGCAGTTCTGGACTACACTCCTACGAGCAGTACTTC. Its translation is CASSSGLHSYEQYF.

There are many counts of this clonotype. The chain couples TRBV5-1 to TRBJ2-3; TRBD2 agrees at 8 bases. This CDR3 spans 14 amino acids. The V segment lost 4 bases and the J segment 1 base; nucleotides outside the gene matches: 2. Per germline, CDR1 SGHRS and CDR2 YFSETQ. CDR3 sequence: CASSPGGGTDTQYF. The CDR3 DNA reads TGCGCCAGCAGCCCGGGGGGGGGCACAGATACGCAGTATTTT.

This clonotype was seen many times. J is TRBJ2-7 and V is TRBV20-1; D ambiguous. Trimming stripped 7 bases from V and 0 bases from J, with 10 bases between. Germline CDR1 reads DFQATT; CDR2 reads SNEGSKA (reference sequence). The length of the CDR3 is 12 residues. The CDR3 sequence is CSVRSDSYEQYF. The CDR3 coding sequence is TGCAGTGTCAGGTCCGACTCCTACGAGCAGTACTTC.

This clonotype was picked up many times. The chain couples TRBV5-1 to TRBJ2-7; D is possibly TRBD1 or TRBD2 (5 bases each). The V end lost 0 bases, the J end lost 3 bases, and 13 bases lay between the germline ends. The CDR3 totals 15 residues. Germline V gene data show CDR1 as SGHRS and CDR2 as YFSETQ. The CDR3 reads CASSLEGREYYEQYF. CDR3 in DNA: TGCGCCAGCAGCTTGGAGGGACGGGAATACTACGAGCAGTACTTC.

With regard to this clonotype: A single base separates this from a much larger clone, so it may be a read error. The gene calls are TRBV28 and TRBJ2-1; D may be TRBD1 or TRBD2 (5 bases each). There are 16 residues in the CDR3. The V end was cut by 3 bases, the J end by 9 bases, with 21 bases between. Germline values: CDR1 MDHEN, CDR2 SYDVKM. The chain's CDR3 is CASSFNPGASFIEQFF. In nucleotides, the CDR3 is TGTGCCAGCAGTTTCAACCCCGGGGCATCATTTATTGAGCAGTTCTTC.

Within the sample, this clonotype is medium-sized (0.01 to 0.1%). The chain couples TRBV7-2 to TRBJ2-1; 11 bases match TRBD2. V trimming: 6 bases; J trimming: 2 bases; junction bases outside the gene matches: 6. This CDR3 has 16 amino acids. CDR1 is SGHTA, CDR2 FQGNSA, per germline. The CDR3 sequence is CASRNLLAGAYNEQFF. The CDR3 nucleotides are TGTGCCAGCAGAAACCTACTAGCGGGAGCCTACAATGAGCAGTTCTTC.

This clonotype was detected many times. The CDR3 loop reads CASSSGLAGRSYNEQFF. The CDR3 DNA follows: TGTGCCAGCAGCTCGGGACTAGCGGGACGATCCTACAATGAGCAGTTCTTC. V is TRBV7-9 and J is TRBJ2-1; 13 bases line up with TRBD2. After removal of 4 bases from V and 1 base from J, the junction contained 4 bases not matched to a gene. This CDR3 contains 17 residues. Looked up from germline, CDR1 is SEHNR and CDR2 is FQNEAQ (reference sequence).

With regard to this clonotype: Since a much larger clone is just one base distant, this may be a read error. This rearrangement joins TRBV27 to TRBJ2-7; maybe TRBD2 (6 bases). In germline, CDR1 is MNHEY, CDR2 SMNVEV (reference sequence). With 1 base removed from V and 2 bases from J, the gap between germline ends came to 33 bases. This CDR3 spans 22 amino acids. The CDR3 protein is CASSLLRRVGVAGRHAPYEQYF. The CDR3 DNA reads TGTGCCAGCAGTTTATTGCGTCGGGTCGGGGTAGCCGGGAGACACGCACCCTACGAGCAGTACTTC.

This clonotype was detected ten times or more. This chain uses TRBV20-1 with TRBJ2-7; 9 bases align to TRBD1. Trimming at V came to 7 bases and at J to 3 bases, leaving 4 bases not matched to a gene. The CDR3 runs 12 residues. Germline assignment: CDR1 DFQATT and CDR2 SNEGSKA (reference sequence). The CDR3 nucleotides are TGCAGTGGACAGGGGGAGAACTACGAGCAGTACTTC. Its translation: CSGQGENYEQYF.

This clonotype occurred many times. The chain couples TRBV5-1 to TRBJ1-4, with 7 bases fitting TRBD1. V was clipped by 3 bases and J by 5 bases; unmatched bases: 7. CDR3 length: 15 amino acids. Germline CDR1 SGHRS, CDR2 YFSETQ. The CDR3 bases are TGCGCCAGCAGCTCCCGGGACAGACAAAATGAAAAACTGTTTTTT. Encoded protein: CASSSRDRQNEKLFF.

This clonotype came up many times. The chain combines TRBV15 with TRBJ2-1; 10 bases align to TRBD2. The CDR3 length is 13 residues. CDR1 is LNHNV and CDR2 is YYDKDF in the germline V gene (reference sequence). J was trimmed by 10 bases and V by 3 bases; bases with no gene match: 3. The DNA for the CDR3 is TGTGCCACCAGCAGCCTAGCGGGAGAGGAGCAGTTCTTC. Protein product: CATSSLAGEEQFF.